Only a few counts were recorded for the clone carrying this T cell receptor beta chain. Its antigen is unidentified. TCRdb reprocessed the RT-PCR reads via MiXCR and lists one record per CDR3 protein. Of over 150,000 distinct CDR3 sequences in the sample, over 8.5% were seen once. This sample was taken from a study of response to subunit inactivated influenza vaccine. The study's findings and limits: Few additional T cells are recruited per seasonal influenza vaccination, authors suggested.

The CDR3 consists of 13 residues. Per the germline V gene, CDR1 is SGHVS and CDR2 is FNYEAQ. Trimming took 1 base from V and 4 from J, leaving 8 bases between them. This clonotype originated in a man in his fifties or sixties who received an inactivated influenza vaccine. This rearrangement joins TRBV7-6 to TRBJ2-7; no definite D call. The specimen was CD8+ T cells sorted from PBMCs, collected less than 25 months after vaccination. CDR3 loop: CASSLGPVYEQYF. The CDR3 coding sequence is TGTGCCAGCAGCTTAGGGCCCGTGTACGAGCAGTACTTC. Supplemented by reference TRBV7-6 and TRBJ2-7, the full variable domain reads GAGVSQSPRYKVTKRGQDVALRCDPISGHVSLYWYRQALGQGPEFLTYFNYEAQQDKSGLPNDRFSAERPEGSISTLTIQRTEQRDSAMYRCASSLGPVYEQYFGPGTRLTVT.